The 8 T cell receptor beta chains listed next were all sequenced from one sample in a study of shared clonotypes between healthy human individuals. Only in-frame clones appear in the TCRdb table, and some are missing; sequencing was by immunoSEQ multiplex PCR. The repertoire includes some 1,400,000 clones, 95% to 97% of them detected once, and 0.95% to 1.5% sits in the top ten. Input material: naive CD4+ T cells sorted from blood. The sample's subset: CD45RA+ positively selected. All receptors derive from a young man in good health.

The rearrangement joins TRBV7-8 to TRBJ2-7; D ambiguous. The CDR3 contains 13 residues. Looked up from germline, CDR1 is SGHVS and CDR2 is FQNEAQ. Deletions cut 1 base from V and 6 bases from J, with 10 bases between. CDR3 residues: CASSLGRRGEQYF. The CDR3 nucleotides read TGTGCCAGCAGCTTAGGTCGGCGCGGCGAGCAGTACTTC.

This chain links TRBV9 with TRBJ1-6; D remains unclear. This CDR3 is built from 14 residues. Trimming took off 5 bases at V and 8 bases at J, with 14 bases between the two ends. Germline CDR1 reads SGDLS; CDR2 reads YYNGEE. CDR3 residues: CASSKGSQDSPLHF. The CDR3 bases are TGTGCCAGCAGTAAAGGGTCTCAGGATTCACCCCTCCACTTT.

This clone has just one count. The chain uses TRBV6-6 and TRBJ2-6; D gene ambiguous. Germline V CDR1 and CDR2: MNHNY, SVGAGI (reference sequence). The CDR3 spans 16 residues. Trimming removed 4 bases from V and 0 bases from J, with 10 bases in between. The CDR3, as DNA: TGTGCCAGCAGTTCAGGACGGAGCTCTGGGGCCAACGTCCTGACTTTC. It encodes CASSSGRSSGANVLTF.

The gene calls are TRBV5-1 and TRBJ2-5; D may be TRBD1 (6 bases). Germline V gene sequence: CDR1 SGHRS, CDR2 YFSETQ. The CDR3 covers 16 residues. The ends were cut back, 3 bases at V and 2 bases at J, with 17 bases in the middle. As DNA, the CDR3 is TGCGCCAGCAGCTCAGGGATATACAGGGTTCAAGAGACCCAGTACTTC. Translating it yields CASSSGIYRVQETQYF.

The J gene is TRBJ1-5, the V gene TRBV6-5; D is unresolved. This CDR3 has 13 residues. Germline values: CDR1 MNHEY, CDR2 SVGAGI. The ends were cut back, 2 bases at V and 7 bases at J, with 9 bases in the middle. The CDR3 DNA follows: TGTGCCAGCAGTTACGATGATAAACAGCCCCAGCATTTT. Amino acid sequence: CASSYDDKQPQHF.

In its sample, this clone was seen once. Other DNA sequences in this sample translate to the same CDR3. The chain joins TRBV7-9 to TRBJ2-7; 8 bases are a match to TRBD2. Germline CDR1 is SEHNR and CDR2 is FQNEAQ (reference sequence). The CDR3 spans 13 residues. The V gene end was trimmed by 7 bases and the J gene end by 3 bases; junction bases not matched to a gene: 5. CDR3 amino acids: CASTSGSSYEQYF. The CDR3 DNA reads TGTGCCAGCACAAGCGGGAGCAGCTACGAGCAGTACTTC.

This chain connects TRBV15 to TRBJ2-7; D is unresolved. Trimming removed 4 bases from V and 6 bases from J, with 13 bases in between. CDR1 is LNHNV and CDR2 is YYDKDF in the germline V gene (reference sequence). The CDR3 sequence is 13 residues long. In DNA, the CDR3 is TGTGCCACCAGCACAAACTACTTCTTCGAGCAGTACTTC. Its protein product is CATSTNYFFEQYF.

V gene TRBV14 combines with J gene TRBJ2-3; TRBD2 is a possible D gene (6 bases). Per the germline V gene, CDR1 is SGHDN and CDR2 is FVKESK. The CDR3 has 15 residues. The V end lost 0 bases, the J end lost 0 bases, and 7 bases lay between the germline ends. The CDR3 nucleotides read TGTGCCAGCAGCCAAGACGGGAGAAGCACAGATACGCAGTATTTT. Protein product: CASSQDGRSTDTQYF.